The rows below give T cell receptor beta chains drawn from one sample of a study of blood T cells in healthy people across ages. One entry per CDR3 protein results from TCRdb running MiXCR on the 5' RACE reads. The sample carries some 670,000 distinct CDR3 sequences, about 51% recorded once. Material: blood. These receptors came from a woman of 80 years or more in good health. CDR3s include the opening cysteine and the closing phenylalanine or tryptophan. D genes are given only for firm matches. For some rows the clone size is stated as once, few or many, or as a class when expanded; others skip it.

D gene	J gene	clone size	V gene	CDR3 protein	CDR3 DNA
TRBD1	TRBJ2-5	few	TRBV29-1	CSAGQHQETQYF	TGCAGCGCGGGACAGCACCAAGAGACCCAGTACTTC
TRBD2	TRBJ2-5	.	TRBV20-1	CSARVAGGRGETQYF	TGCAGTGCTAGAGTAGCGGGGGGGCGTGGAGAGACCCAGTACTTC
.	TRBJ2-7	.	TRBV20-1	CSARDLTADEQYF	TGCAGTGCTAGAGATCTGACAGCGGACGAGCAGTACTTC
TRBD2	TRBJ2-7	.	TRBV3-1	CASSQAGTSDSYEQYF	TGTGCCAGCAGCCAAGCAGGGACTAGCGACTCCTACGAGCAGTACTTC
.	TRBJ2-5	few	TRBV27	CASSVLGEETQYF	TGTGCCAGCAGTGTATTAGGGGAAGAGACCCAGTACTTC
.	TRBJ2-4	.	TRBV5-5	CASSPSGGSKNIQYF	TGTGCCAGCAGCCCGTCTGGGGGTTCCAAAAACATTCAGTACTTC
.	TRBJ1-2	.	TRBV5-1	CASSVGTQVAYTF	TGCGCCAGCAGCGTGGGGACTCAGGTGGCCTACACCTTC
.	TRBJ2-1	.	TRBV20-1	CSARHGTRYNEQFF	TGCAGTGCTAGACACGGGACAAGATACAATGAGCAGTTCTTC
TRBD1	TRBJ2-7	.	TRBV28	CASSWDRGHSEQYF	TGTGCCAGCAGCTGGGACAGGGGGCATAGCGAGCAGTACTTC
.	TRBJ2-7	.	TRBV28	CAGTPGGGYNEQYF	TGTGCCGGCACCCCCGGGGGTGGGTACAATGAGCAGTACTTC
.	TRBJ2-2	once	TRBV4-1	CASSHPNGRGDTGELFF	TGCGCCAGCAGCCACCCAAACGGCCGGGGTGACACCGGGGAGCTGTTTTTT
.	TRBJ2-6	once	TRBV9	CASSVSGGVGTGANVLTF	TGTGCCAGCAGCGTATCGGGTGGGGTTGGCACTGGGGCCAACGTCCTGACTTTC
.	TRBJ2-7	few	TRBV9	CASSVSVISYEQYF	TGTGCCAGCAGCGTTAGCGTGATCTCCTACGAGCAGTACTTC
.	TRBJ2-7	.	TRBV3-1	CASSPTPQRLSSYEQYF	TGTGCCAGCAGCCCAACGCCCCAAAGACTTTCCTCCTACGAGCAGTACTTC
TRBD1	TRBJ2-1	.	TRBV12-3/TRBV12-4	CASSFGVDRGYNEQFF	TGTGCCAGCAGTTTTGGGGTTGACAGGGGCTACAATGAGCAGTTCTTC
.	TRBJ2-3	.	TRBV15	CATSGREEGLASDTQYF	TGTGCCACCAGCGGCCGGGAAGAAGGTTTGGCCTCAGATACGCAGTATTTT
TRBD2	TRBJ2-1	many	TRBV12-3/TRBV12-4	CASSPPGLAGHEQFF	TGTGCCAGCAGCCCGCCGGGACTAGCGGGACATGAGCAGTTCTTC
.	TRBJ2-5	.	TRBV5-1	CASSASIGVYQETQYF	TGCGCCAGCAGCGCCTCTATAGGGGTGTACCAAGAGACCCAGTACTTC
TRBD1	TRBJ2-3	few	TRBV11-2	CASSSAGTGRRTQYF	TGTGCCAGCAGCTCTGCCGGGACAGGGCGGCGTACGCAGTATTTT
.	TRBJ2-1	many	TRBV5-1	CASSLAERPLGNEQFF	TGCGCCAGCAGCTTGGCCGAGCGACCGTTGGGGAATGAGCAGTTCTTC
.	TRBJ2-1	.	TRBV28	CASSQGPCEQFF	TGTGCCAGCAGCCAAGGACCCTGTGAGCAGTTCTTC
.	TRBJ2-1	.	TRBV15	CATSRDMKGYEQFF	TGTGCCACCAGCAGAGACATGAAGGGCTATGAGCAGTTCTTC
TRBD2	TRBJ2-7	many	TRBV7-2	CASSLLGLASEQYF	TGTGCCAGCAGCTTACTGGGACTAGCGAGCGAGCAGTACTTC
.	TRBJ2-1	many	TRBV7-3	CASSVGGENEQFF	TGTGCCAGCAGCGTAGGAGGGGAGAATGAGCAGTTCTTC
TRBD1	TRBJ1-2	.	TRBV29-1	CSVGQGKDYGYTF	TGCAGCGTTGGACAGGGCAAGGACTATGGCTACACCTTC
TRBD1	TRBJ1-1	.	TRBV11-1	CASSLGQGRMDTEAFF	TGTGCCAGCAGCTTGGGACAGGGGCGCATGGACACTGAAGCTTTCTTT
.	TRBJ2-1	.	TRBV15	CATSRDYGTGQVEQFF	TGTGCCACCAGCAGAGATTACGGGACCGGGCAGGTTGAGCAGTTCTTC
TRBD1	TRBJ2-2	.	TRBV5-1	CASSPAGEGALAGELFF	TGCGCCAGCAGCCCGGCTGGTGAGGGGGCGCTGGCCGGGGAGCTGTTTTTT
TRBD1	TRBJ1-1	once	TRBV7-8	CASSVSTGARTEAFF	TGTGCCAGCAGCGTATCAACAGGGGCGCGCACTGAAGCTTTCTTT
TRBD2	TRBJ2-1	once	TRBV20-1	CSARDGRVAGNEQFF	TGCAGTGCTAGAGACGGCCGGGTAGCGGGTAATGAGCAGTTCTTC
TRBD2	TRBJ2-2	.	TRBV12-3/TRBV12-4	CASSPRLAGGPMDTGELFF	TGTGCCAGCAGTCCCCGACTAGCGGGAGGGCCAATGGACACCGGGGAGCTGTTTTTT
TRBD1	TRBJ1-5	.	TRBV24-1	CATSDGTGDHQPQHF	TGTGCCACCAGTGATGGGACAGGGGATCATCAGCCCCAGCATTTT
TRBD2	TRBJ2-1	many	TRBV5-1	CASSPGLARYNEQFF	TGCGCCAGCAGCCCGGGACTAGCGAGATACAATGAGCAGTTCTTC
.	TRBJ2-7	few	TRBV20-1	CSAREAGGGSLSNEQYF	TGCAGTGCTAGAGAGGCTGGGGGCGGTTCTCTATCAAATGAGCAGTACTTC
TRBD2	TRBJ2-3	.	TRBV6-1	CASGGIPGTSGSASTDTQYF	TGTGCCAGCGGAGGGATACCCGGGACTAGCGGGTCCGCTAGCACAGATACGCAGTATTTT
TRBD2	TRBJ2-1	many	TRBV20-1	CSARVGGRIGNEQFF	TGCAGTGCTAGAGTGGGCGGGAGGATCGGCAATGAGCAGTTCTTC
.	TRBJ2-3	.	TRBV5-1	CASAQGDSADTQYF	TGCGCCAGCGCTCAGGGCGATAGCGCAGATACGCAGTATTTT
TRBD2	TRBJ2-7	few	TRBV27	CASSPGLAGVNYEQYF	TGTGCCAGCAGTCCCGGACTAGCGGGAGTTAACTACGAGCAGTACTTC
TRBD2	TRBJ2-1	few	TRBV29-1	CSVEGVAGVNEQFF	TGCAGCGTTGAGGGGGTAGCGGGGGTCAATGAGCAGTTCTTC
.	TRBJ1-6	.	TRBV4-3	CASSQDRTAYDSPLHF	TGCGCCAGCAGCCAAGATCGGACAGCCTATGATTCACCCCTCCACTTT
TRBD2	TRBJ2-5	.	TRBV5-1	CASSQGLSGETQYF	TGCGCCAGCAGCCAGGGACTATCGGGAGAGACCCAGTACTTC
.	TRBJ2-5	many	TRBV5-1	CASSLASQETQYF	TGTGCCAGCAGCTTAGCTAGCCAAGAGACCCAGTACTTC
TRBD2	TRBJ2-7	.	TRBV2	CASTLDVAGTLPQYF	TGTGCCAGCACCCTCGATGTAGCGGGGACTTTGCCCCAGTACTTC
.	TRBJ2-5	.	TRBV20-1	CSASGTKQETQYF	TGCAGTGCTAGCGGGACAAAGCAAGAGACCCAGTACTTC
TRBD2	TRBJ2-4	.	TRBV28	CASSGGLAAYKNIQYF	TGTGCCAGCAGTGGAGGACTAGCGGCCTACAAAAACATTCAGTACTTC
TRBD1	TRBJ2-3	.	TRBV7-2	CASSLAAGGSTDTQYF	TGTGCCAGCAGCTTAGCTGCAGGGGGTAGCACAGATACGCAGTATTTT
.	TRBJ2-1	.	TRBV7-9	CASSLGVQALFF	TGTGCCAGCAGCTTAGGGGTACAGGCCTTGTTCTTC
.	TRBJ1-6	few	TRBV2	CASSELDLRHSPLHF	TGTGCCAGCAGTGAATTGGATTTAAGGCATTCACCCCTCCACTTT
.	TRBJ2-7	.	TRBV28	CASTISGNYEQYF	TGTGCCAGCACCATCTCGGGTAACTACGAGCAGTACTTC
.	TRBJ2-7	.	TRBV5-1	CASSLAAGSFYEQYF	TGCGCCAGCAGCTTGGCCGCAGGATCCTTCTACGAGCAGTACTTC
.	TRBJ2-7	.	TRBV21-1	CASSKGVEQYF	TGTGCCAGCAGCAAAGGGGTAGAGCAGTACTTC
TRBD1	TRBJ1-1	.	TRBV7-9	CASSLATGGGETEAFF	TGTGCCAGCAGCTTAGCGACAGGGGGAGGGGAGACTGAAGCTTTCTTT
.	TRBJ2-7	many	TRBV12-3/TRBV12-4	CASSLEYRPYEQYF	TGTGCCAGCAGTTTAGAGTACAGGCCCTACGAGCAGTACTTC
.	TRBJ1-1	.	TRBV19	CASSLWTAGNTEAFF	TGTGCCAGTAGTCTTTGGACCGCCGGGAACACTGAAGCTTTCTTT
.	TRBJ2-1	.	TRBV20-1	CSARDGADAKETQFF	TGCAGTGCTAGAGACGGTGCGGACGCAAAAGAGACCCAGTTCTTC
TRBD1	TRBJ2-1	many	TRBV2	CASSGDRLSYNEQFF	TGTGCCAGCAGTGGGGACAGACTCTCCTACAATGAGCAGTTCTTC
.	TRBJ1-6	few	TRBV12-3/TRBV12-4	CASSVELRSPLHF	TGTGCCAGCAGTGTGGAGCTGCGGTCACCCCTCCACTTT